These 32 T cell receptor beta chains share one sample of origin, sequenced in a study of shared clonotypes between healthy human individuals. Repertoires were generated with immunoSEQ multiplex PCR, while TCRdb's copy carries only in-frame clones and drops some. Counted here are around 940,000 clones, more than 75% occurring once; the ten biggest clones make up about 1.5%. The specimen sequenced was memory CD4+ T cells sorted from blood. Subset denoted: CD45RA-negative fraction. These receptors were obtained from a man aged 18 to 30 in good health.

CDR3 amino acids: CASSPPDRGETQYF. DNA for the CDR3: TGTGCCAGCAGTCCTCCGGACAGGGGTGAGACCCAGTACTTC. The gene calls are TRBV25-1 and TRBJ2-5; TRBD1 matches at 9 bases. This CDR3 has 14 amino acids. V was clipped by 5 bases and J by 5 bases; unmatched bases: 6. Germline V lookup: CDR1 MGHDK, CDR2 SYGVNS.

The chain carries TRBV6-6 and TRBJ1-4; 11 bases agree with TRBD1. CDR1 is MNHNY and CDR2 is SVGAGI in the germline V gene (reference sequence). The V segment lost 7 bases and the J segment 8 bases; nucleotides outside the gene matches: 12. The CDR3 spans 16 residues. The CDR3 DNA reads as TGTGCCAGCACCTCCGGGACAGGGGGACTTGGGGAAAAACTGTTTTTT. Translated: CASTSGTGGLGEKLFF.

V gene TRBV7-8 combines with J gene TRBJ1-2; 7 bases agree with TRBD1. Germline CDR1 and CDR2: SGHVS and FQNEAQ. The V gene end was trimmed by 3 bases and the J gene end by 2 bases; junction bases not matched to a gene: 6. The CDR3 consists of 15 residues. The CDR3 DNA reads as TGTGCCAGCAGCTTGGACAGGCCTTCCAACTATGGCTACACCTTC. Translating gives CASSLDRPSNYGYTF. The complete variable domain, with remaining parts taken from reference TRBV7-8 and TRBJ1-2, reads GAGVSQSPRYKVAKRGQDVALRCDPISGHVSLFWYQQALGQGPEFLTYFQNEAQLDKSGLPSDRFFAERPEGSVSTLKIQRTQQEDSAVYLCASSLDRPSNYGYTFGSGTRLTVV.

This chain uses TRBV4-1 with TRBJ1-6; 7 bases are shared with TRBD1. Trimming cost V 4 bases and J 5 bases; bases outside gene matches: 5. The CDR3 covers 15 residues. Germline V CDR1 and CDR2: MGHRA, YSYEKL. Here the CDR3 DNA reads TGCGCCAGCAGCCGAATAGACAGGGATAATTCACCCCTCCACTTT. Its translation is CASSRIDRDNSPLHF.

The V gene is TRBV11-2, the J gene TRBJ1-6, with D maybe TRBD1 (6 bases). Germline loops: CDR1 SGHAT, CDR2 FQNNGV. Trimming took 4 bases from V and 7 from J, leaving 20 bases between them. The CDR3 runs to 17 residues. The CDR3 DNA reads as TGTGCCAGCAGCTCCTCTACAGGGACGGGAAGAAATTCACCCCTCCACTTT. Its protein is CASSSSTGTGRNSPLHF.

The chain employs TRBV6-5 and TRBJ2-7; 7 nucleotides line up with TRBD1. Germline V gene data show CDR1 as MNHEY and CDR2 as SVGAGI. The trim removed 6 bases at V and 0 bases at J, leaving 2 bases unmatched. This CDR3 is 13 amino acids long. As DNA, the CDR3 is TGTGCCAGCAGGGCAGGGGGCTCCTACGAGCAGTACTTC. Translating it yields CASRAGGSYEQYF.

Many counts were recorded for this clone. The chain uses TRBV9 and TRBJ2-3; TRBD2 agrees at 8 bases. The CDR3 is 17 amino acids. V shed 1 base, J shed 0 bases, and the junction held 7 bases outside the gene matches. From germline, CDR1 is SGDLS and CDR2 YYNGEE. DNA for the CDR3: TGTGCCAGCAGCGTACTTGACGGGGGGGCCAGCACAGATACGCAGTATTTT. Protein product: CASSVLDGGASTDTQYF. Full variable domain (rest looked up from reference TRBV9 and TRBJ2-3): DSGVTQTPKHLITATGQRVTLRCSPRSGDLSVYWYQQSLDQGLQFLIQYYNGEERAKGNILERFSAQQFPDLHSELNLSSLELGDSALYFCASSVLDGGASTDTQYFGPGTRLTVL.

On this clone itself: Given a much more abundant clone one base away, this may be a read error. The chain employs TRBV6-6 and TRBJ1-1; D unresolved. Germline loops: CDR1 MNHNY, CDR2 SVGAGI (reference sequence). V lost 7 bases, J lost 0 bases, and 3 bases lay in between. CDR3 length: 11 amino acids. The CDR3: CASMVNTEAFF. The CDR3 DNA follows: TGTGCCAGCATGGTGAACACTGAAGCTTTCTTT.

This chain joins TRBV7-9 and TRBJ2-2; TRBD1 agrees at 9 bases. Germline loops: CDR1 SEHNR, CDR2 FQNEAQ (reference sequence). Germline trimming cut 6 bases from V and 5 bases from J; bases unmatched to any gene: 7. The CDR3 extends over 15 amino acids. Here the CDR3 reads CASSLRGQGTGELFF. DNA for the CDR3: TGTGCCAGCAGTCTGAGGGGACAGGGTACCGGGGAGCTGTTTTTT.

The J gene is TRBJ1-6, the V gene TRBV7-9; unclear D gene. Germline V gene sequence: CDR1 SEHNR, CDR2 FQNEAQ (reference sequence). Trimming shortened V by 5 bases and J by 0 bases, and 14 bases separated the two germline ends. This CDR3 region has 17 residues. The CDR3 spells CASSPGDGSSYNSPLHF. The CDR3 region has the DNA TGTGCCAGCAGCCCCGGAGACGGGAGCTCCTATAATTCACCCCTCCACTTT.

This clone has only one observation. The chain carries TRBV6-1 and TRBJ2-7; 7 bases line up with TRBD1. The CDR3 has 14 amino acids. With 3 bases clipped from V and 3 bases from J, the junction kept 5 bases outside the gene matches. CDR1 and CDR2 from the germline V gene are MNHNS and SASEGT. This chain's CDR3 is CASSDHPGGYEQYF. The CDR3 DNA is TGTGCCAGCAGTGATCACCCAGGGGGCTACGAGCAGTACTTC.

This clone was recorded a few times. The rearrangement uses TRBV6-5 and TRBJ1-4; D unclear. Deletions cut 10 bases from V and 4 bases from J, with 7 bases between. The CDR3 length is 11 residues. Germline CDR1 reads MNHEY; CDR2 reads SVGAGI. DNA for the CDR3: TGTGCCACCAAAGTTAATGAAAAACTGTTTTTT. It is translated as CATKVNEKLFF.

This chain links TRBV5-4 with TRBJ1-2; 8 bases fit TRBD1. Germline assignment: CDR1 SGHNT and CDR2 YYREEE (reference sequence). V trimming: 10 bases; J trimming: 8 bases; junction bases outside the gene matches: 10. The CDR3 length is 12 residues. CDR3 region: CAVGQGQRGYTF. In nucleotides, the CDR3 is TGTGCCGTAGGACAGGGTCAGCGGGGCTACACCTTC.

The chain links TRBV10-3 to TRBJ1-1; the match to TRBD1 covers 7 bases. This CDR3 region has 14 residues. V shed 7 bases and J 2 bases; nucleotides not matched to a gene: 7. CDR1 is ENHRY and CDR2 is SYGVKD in the germline V gene. This chain's CDR3 is CAIKGQVENTEAFF. As DNA, the CDR3 is TGTGCCATCAAAGGACAGGTTGAAAACACTGAAGCTTTCTTT.

This rearrangement joins TRBV7-2 to TRBJ2-3; 8 positions match TRBD2. CDR3 size: 16 residues. Germline loops: CDR1 SGHTA, CDR2 FQGNSA. J gave up 4 bases and V 5 bases, and 11 bases lay outside the gene matches. CDR3 region: CASSRPGGLGADTQYF. For the CDR3, the DNA is TGTGCCAGCAGCCGTCCGGGAGGGTTAGGTGCAGATACGCAGTATTTT.

This clone occurred a few times. The V and J genes are TRBV5-1 and TRBJ1-6, with 8 bases lining up with TRBD1. The ends lost 4 bases at V and 8 bases at J; junction bases unmatched: 8. Germline CDR1 is SGHRS and CDR2 is YFSETQ. CDR3 length equals 15 residues. CDR3 loop: CASSRRQGADSPLHF. The CDR3 DNA sequence: TGCGCCAGCAGCCGACGGCAGGGGGCAGATTCACCCCTCCACTTT.

The chain links TRBV10-3 to TRBJ2-7, with D possibly TRBD1 on 6 matching bases. The V end was cut by 6 bases, the J end by 0 bases, with 15 bases between. Germline loops: CDR1 ENHRY, CDR2 SYGVKD. There are 15 residues in the CDR3. CDR3 amino acids: CAISPGTLSSYEQYF. CDR3 nucleotides: TGTGCCATCAGCCCCGGGACACTGAGCTCCTACGAGCAGTACTTC.

V and J are TRBV2 and TRBJ2-7; tentative D call: TRBD2 (6 bases). The germline V gene has CDR1 SNHLY and CDR2 FYNNEI. There are 11 residues in the CDR3. In DNA, the CDR3 is TGTGTCGTCGGAGGGCCATACGAGCAGTACTTC. Translating gives CVVGGPYEQYF.

Details on this clone: The junction departs from germline at one end; a sequencing error may be responsible. V is TRBV6-6 and J is TRBJ2-4; the D gene is possibly TRBD1 (6 bases). Per the germline V gene, CDR1 is MNHNY and CDR2 is SVGAGI (reference sequence). The length of the CDR3 is 11 residues. CDR3 nucleotides: TGTGCCAGCAGTCGCTATATGGGGGCGGACTTC. Amino acid sequence: CASSRYMGADF.

The chain links TRBV30 to TRBJ2-1; 10 bases align to TRBD2. V shed 0 bases and J 7 bases; nucleotides not matched to a gene: 12. The germline V gene encodes CDR1 GTSNPN and CDR2 SVGIG (reference sequence). This CDR3 region has 17 residues. CDR3 DNA: TGTGCCTGGAGTGTGGCTCGTACTAGCGGGATTGGGAATGAGCAGTTCTTC. It yields the protein CAWSVARTSGIGNEQFF.

Turning to this clone: The identical CDR3 is also encoded by other nucleotide sequences in the sample. As DNA, the CDR3 is TGTGCCTGGAGTCGGACAGGGGGTTCCTACGAGCAGTACTTC. Translating gives CAWSRTGGSYEQYF. The chain links TRBV30 to TRBJ2-7, with 10 bases matching TRBD1. Trimming cost V 2 bases and J 1 base; bases outside gene matches: 2. Germline V lookup: CDR1 GTSNPN, CDR2 SVGIG (reference sequence). This CDR3 is built from 14 residues.

The J gene is TRBJ1-3, the V gene TRBV4-3; tentatively, D is TRBD1 (5 bases). Germline V lookup: CDR1 LGHNA, CDR2 YSLEER. Trimming removed 3 bases at V and 0 bases at J, with 15 bases between. The CDR3 length is 17 residues. CDR3 sequence: CASSQGGGPNSGNTIYF. As DNA, the CDR3 is TGCGCCAGCAGCCAGGGGGGGGGTCCGAACTCTGGAAACACCATATATTTT.

The chain joins TRBV11-3 to TRBJ1-1; a possible D gene is TRBD1 (5 bases). In germline, CDR1 is SGHNT, CDR2 YENEEA. V was trimmed by 4 bases and J by 5 bases, leaving 11 bases between them. The CDR3 loop spans 13 amino acids. Here the CDR3 reads CASSSQGETEAFF. The CDR3 DNA is TGTGCCAGCAGCTCACAAGGGGAGACTGAAGCTTTCTTT.

V usage is TRBV28 and J usage is TRBJ1-2; D is perhaps TRBD1 (5 bases). V was cut by 2 bases and J by 0 bases, with 16 bases left in between. This CDR3 contains 17 residues. Germline lookup yields CDR1 MDHEN and CDR2 SYDVKM. The CDR3: CASSLTLGQPANYGYTF. The CDR3 DNA follows: TGTGCCAGCAGTTTAACCTTGGGGCAACCCGCTAACTATGGCTACACCTTC.

V and J are TRBV7-2 and TRBJ2-1, with a weak D call TRBD2 (7 bases). The germline CDR1 and CDR2 sequences are SGHTA and FQGNSA. The V end was cut by 8 bases, the J end by 3 bases, with 17 bases between. The CDR3 is 15 amino acids. CDR3 nucleotide sequence: TGTGCCAGCGACCGCGGGGGCCCCTACTACAATGAGCAGTTCTTC. Encoded protein: CASDRGGPYYNEQFF.

The rearrangement uses TRBV28 and TRBJ2-7, with 10 nucleotides matching TRBD2. The length of the CDR3 is 16 residues. J gave up 6 bases and V 2 bases, and 10 bases lay outside the gene matches. The germline V gene has CDR1 MDHEN and CDR2 SYDVKM. The CDR3 coding sequence is TGTGCCAGCAGTTTAGCCGGACTAGCGGTTGCATCCGAGCAGTACTTC. Its translation is CASSLAGLAVASEQYF.

This clone appeared a few times. This specimen includes other DNA sequences encoding the same CDR3. The chain has TRBV6-6 and TRBJ2-3; D is unclear. Per germline, CDR1 MNHNY and CDR2 SVGAGI (reference sequence). Trimming removed 2 bases from V and 6 bases from J, with 3 bases in between. This CDR3 comprises 11 residues. The CDR3 nucleotides read TGTGCCAGCAGTTACGCGGATACGCAGTATTTT. It yields the protein CASSYADTQYF.

With regard to this clone: The sample contains more than one DNA sequence encoding this CDR3. The chain couples TRBV30 to TRBJ1-4, with D perhaps matching TRBD1 (5 bases). This CDR3 spans 13 amino acids. V gave up 1 base and J gave up 8 bases, with 11 bases separating them. CDR1 is GTSNPN, CDR2 SVGIG, per germline (reference sequence). In nucleotides, the CDR3 is TGTGCCTGGAGTGCCGGGGGGAAGGAAAAACTGTTTTTT. Protein: CAWSAGGKEKLFF.

V and J are TRBV19 and TRBJ2-3; unclear D gene. Trimming stripped 6 bases from V and 0 bases from J, with 10 bases between. Germline CDR1 and CDR2: LNHDA and SQIVND (reference sequence). The length of the CDR3 is 14 residues. The CDR3: CASSMGISTDTQYF. CDR3 in DNA: TGTGCCAGTAGCATGGGGATAAGCACAGATACGCAGTATTTT.

This clone was recorded once. This chain joins TRBV11-3 and TRBJ2-3; D possibly matches TRBD1 or TRBD2 (5 bases each). Per germline, CDR1 SGHNT and CDR2 YENEEA. Trimming cost V 1 base and J 1 base, with 12 bases left between them. This CDR3 comprises 16 residues. The CDR3 reads CASSLGLRDRTDTQYF. The CDR3 DNA is TGTGCCAGCAGCTTAGGGCTCCGGGACCGCACAGATACGCAGTATTTT. The full variable domain, in which reference TRBV11-3 and TRBJ2-3 provide the parts outside the CDR3, is EAGVVQSPRYKIIEKKQPVAFWCNPISGHNTLYWYLQNLGQGPELLIRYENEEAVDDSQLPKDRFSAERLKGVDSTLKIQPAELGDSAVYLCASSLGLRDRTDTQYFGPGTRLTVL.

This clone has a single count. V and J are TRBV7-9 and TRBJ1-1; a possible D gene is TRBD1 (6 bases). The germline V gene encodes CDR1 SEHNR and CDR2 FQNEAQ (reference sequence). Trimming removed 4 bases from V and 11 bases from J, with 14 bases in between. The CDR3 contains 12 residues. Written as DNA, the CDR3 is TGTGCCAGCAGCTCGGGACACCCTGGGGCTTTCTTT. Its translation is CASSSGHPGAFF.

The rearrangement joins TRBV30 to TRBJ1-2, with a weak D call TRBD1 (6 bases). The V gene's germline CDR1 is GTSNPN and CDR2 SVGIG (reference sequence). The CDR3 has 14 residues. V was cut by 1 base and J by 7 bases, with 16 bases left in between. The CDR3 here is CAWSAGGAISGYTF. CDR3 nucleotides: TGTGCCTGGAGTGCGGGGGGCGCGATATCTGGCTACACCTTC.